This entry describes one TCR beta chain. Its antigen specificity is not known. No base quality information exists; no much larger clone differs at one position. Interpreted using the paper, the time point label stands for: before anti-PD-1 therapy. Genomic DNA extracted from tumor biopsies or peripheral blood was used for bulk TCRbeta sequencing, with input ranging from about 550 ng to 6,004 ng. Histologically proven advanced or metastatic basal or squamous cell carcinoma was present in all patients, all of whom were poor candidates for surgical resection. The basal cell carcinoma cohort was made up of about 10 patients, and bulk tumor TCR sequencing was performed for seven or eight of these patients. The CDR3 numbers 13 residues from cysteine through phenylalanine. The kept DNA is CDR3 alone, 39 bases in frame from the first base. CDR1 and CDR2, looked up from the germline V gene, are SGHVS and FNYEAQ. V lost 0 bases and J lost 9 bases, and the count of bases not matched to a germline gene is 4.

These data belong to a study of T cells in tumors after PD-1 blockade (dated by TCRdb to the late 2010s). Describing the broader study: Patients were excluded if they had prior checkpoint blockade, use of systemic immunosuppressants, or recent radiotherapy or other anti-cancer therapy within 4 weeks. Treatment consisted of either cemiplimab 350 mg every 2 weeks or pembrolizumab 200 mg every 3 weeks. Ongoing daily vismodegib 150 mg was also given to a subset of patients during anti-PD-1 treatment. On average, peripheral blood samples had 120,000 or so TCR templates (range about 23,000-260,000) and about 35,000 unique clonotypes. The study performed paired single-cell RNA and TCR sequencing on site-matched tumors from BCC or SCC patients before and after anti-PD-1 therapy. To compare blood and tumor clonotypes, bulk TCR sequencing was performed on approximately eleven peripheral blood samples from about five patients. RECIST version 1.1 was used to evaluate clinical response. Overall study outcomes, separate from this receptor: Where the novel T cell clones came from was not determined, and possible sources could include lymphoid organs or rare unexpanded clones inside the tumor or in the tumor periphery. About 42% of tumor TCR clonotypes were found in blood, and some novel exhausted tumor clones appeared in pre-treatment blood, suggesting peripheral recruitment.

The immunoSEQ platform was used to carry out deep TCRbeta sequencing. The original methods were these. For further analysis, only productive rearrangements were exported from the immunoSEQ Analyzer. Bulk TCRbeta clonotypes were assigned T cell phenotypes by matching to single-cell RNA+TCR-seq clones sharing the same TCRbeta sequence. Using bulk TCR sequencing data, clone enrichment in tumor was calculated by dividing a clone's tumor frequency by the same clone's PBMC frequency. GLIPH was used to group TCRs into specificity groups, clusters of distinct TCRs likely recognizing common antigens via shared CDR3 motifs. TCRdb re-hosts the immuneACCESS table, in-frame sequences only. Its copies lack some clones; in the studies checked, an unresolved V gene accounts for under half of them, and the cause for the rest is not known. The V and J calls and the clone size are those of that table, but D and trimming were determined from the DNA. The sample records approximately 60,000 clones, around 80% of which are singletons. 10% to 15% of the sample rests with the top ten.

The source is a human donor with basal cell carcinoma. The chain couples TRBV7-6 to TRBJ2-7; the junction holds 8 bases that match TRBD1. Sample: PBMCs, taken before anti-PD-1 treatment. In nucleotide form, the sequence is TGTGCCAGCAGCTTAGCTTCAGGGGGCGGGCAGTACTTC. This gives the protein CASSLASGGGQYF.